These 13 T cell receptor beta chains were all obtained from the same sample, sequenced in a study of blood T cell repertoires in COVID-19. The data were produced by immunoSEQ multiplex PCR, yet TCRdb's version contains in-frame clones alone and is incomplete. Counted here are more than 150,000 clones, roughly nine tenths occurring once; the ten biggest clones make up around 20%. Sequenced input: peripheral blood. These TCRs come from a man in his 70s with active or convalescent COVID-19.

The chain couples TRBV30 to TRBJ2-3, with TRBD2 matching over 8 bases. V was clipped by 2 bases and J by 8 bases; unmatched bases: 6. CDR3 size: 13 residues. Germline V gene data show CDR1 as GTSNPN and CDR2 as SVGIG (reference sequence). CDR3 DNA: TGTGCCTGGAGTTGGCGGGAGGCGGTTACGCAGTATTTT. Residues: CAWSWREAVTQYF.

The chain links TRBV28 to TRBJ2-7; D might be TRBD1 (5 bases). V lost 2 bases to trimming and J lost 7 bases, with 12 bases between them. In germline, CDR1 is MDHEN, CDR2 SYDVKM. The CDR3 loop spans 13 amino acids. CDR3 loop: CASSLRGLGEQYF. CDR3 in DNA: TGTGCCAGCAGTTTAAGGGGTTTGGGTGAGCAGTACTTC.

V usage is TRBV18 and J usage is TRBJ1-1; TRBD1 is a possible D gene (5 bases). Germline CDR1 is KGHSH and CDR2 is LQKENI. Trimming stripped 6 bases from V and 2 bases from J, with 13 bases between. This CDR3 contains 14 residues. The CDR3 DNA reads TGTGCCAGCTCTTACACGGGGGGAAACACTGAAGCTTTCTTT. This encodes CASSYTGGNTEAFF.

The rearrangement links TRBV11-2 to TRBJ1-2, with TRBD1 as a possible D gene (6 bases). Trimming shortened V by 3 bases and J by 4 bases, and 15 bases separated the two germline ends. The germline gives CDR1 SGHAT, CDR2 FQNNGV. The length of the CDR3 is 15 residues. The CDR3 protein is CASSFSGTNPYGYTF. The CDR3 DNA follows: TGTGCCAGCAGCTTCTCAGGGACAAACCCCTATGGCTACACCTTC.

CDR3 DNA: TGTGCCAGCAGTGAAGGTAACCCGGGACTCGGAAACACCATATATTTT. Residues: CASSEGNPGLGNTIYF. The chain joins TRBV2 to TRBJ1-3, with D possibly being TRBD1 (5 bases). Looked up from germline, CDR1 is SNHLY and CDR2 is FYNNEI. Trimming shortened V by 1 base and J by 4 bases, and 14 bases separated the two germline ends. The CDR3 contains 16 residues.

The V and J genes are TRBV11-3 and TRBJ2-7; D gene unclear. The V end lost 1 base, the J end lost 3 bases, and 7 bases lay between the germline ends. Germline-derived CDR1 and CDR2 are SGHNT and YENEEA. The CDR3 extends over 13 amino acids. CDR3: CASSLGHVYEQYF. The CDR3 DNA reads as TGTGCCAGCAGCTTAGGACATGTCTACGAGCAGTACTTC.

By share, this clone counts as large (0.1 to 1%). The junction differs from germline at one of its ends, possibly a read error. The chain has TRBV7-7 and TRBJ2-2, with D perhaps matching TRBD2 (6 bases). The CDR3 sequence is 17 residues long. Germline V gene data show CDR1 as SSHAT and CDR2 as FNYEAQ (reference sequence). CDR3 sequence reads: CASTPGLQVANTGELFF. CDR3 sequence (DNA): TGTGCTAGCACCCCGGGACTCCAGGTCGCGAACACCGGGGAGCTGTTTTTT.

The rearrangement uses TRBV19 and TRBJ2-1; TRBD1 matches at 7 bases. Per the germline V gene, CDR1 is LNHDA and CDR2 is SQIVND (reference sequence). This CDR3 comprises 13 residues. J was trimmed by 4 bases and V by 3 bases; bases with no gene match: 0. The CDR3 DNA follows: TGTGCCAGTAGTATGGGACAGTACAATGAGCAGTTCTTC. It yields the protein CASSMGQYNEQFF.

The CDR3 loop is CASSPAGKLSTDTQYF. DNA for the CDR3: TGTGCCAGCAGTCCCGCGGGTAAATTGAGCACAGATACGCAGTATTTT. The chain carries TRBV5-4 and TRBJ2-3, with D maybe TRBD2 (5 bases). CDR1 and CDR2 (germline): SGHNT, YYREEE (reference sequence). V was trimmed by 5 bases and J by 0 bases, leaving 16 bases between them. The CDR3 contains 16 residues.

This rearrangement joins TRBV18 to TRBJ1-4, with TRBD1 matching over 7 bases. V gave up 6 bases and J gave up 0 bases; unmatched junction bases: 4. From germline, CDR1 is KGHSH and CDR2 LQKENI. The CDR3 extends over 15 amino acids. The CDR3 nucleotides are TGTGCCAGCTCCTCCGGGACAGCAACTAATGAAAAACTGTTTTTT. This codes for CASSSGTATNEKLFF.

The V call is TRBV21-1, the J call TRBJ1-1; TRBD1 reflects the table's D call only, with no check against the DNA. TRBV21-1 is shown as a pseudogene. The CDR3 runs 19 residues. Here the CDR3 DNA reads TGTGCCAGCAGCAAAGCCCACCGGGACAGGGGGCGTCCGGGGACTGAAGCTTTCTTT. Its translation: CASSKAHRDRGRPGTEAFF.

The gene calls are TRBV15 and TRBJ1-5; D perhaps matches TRBD1 (5 bases). Germline loops: CDR1 LNHNV, CDR2 YYDKDF (reference sequence). V shed 8 bases and J shed 9 bases, with 17 bases lying between them. The CDR3 runs 13 residues. The CDR3 nucleotides read TGTGCCACCTCCGGGGGGGAGGGGAGGCCCCAGCATTTT. Its translation is CATSGGEGRPQHF.

V gene TRBV5-6 combines with J gene TRBJ1-2; TRBD1 matches 7 bases. Germline lookup yields CDR1 SGHDT and CDR2 YYEEEE. Losses at the gene ends were 3 bases for V and 5 bases for J; bases not matched to a gene: 4. The CDR3 consists of 13 residues. Here the CDR3 reads CASSSGQIYGYTF. CDR3 nucleotide sequence: TGTGCCAGCAGCTCGGGACAGATATATGGCTACACCTTC.